The source of this T cell receptor beta chain is a study of blood T cell repertoires in COVID-19. Generated by immunoSEQ multiplex PCR, the TCRdb table keeps only in-frame clones and is missing some. The data contain approximately 250,000 clones, about 79% of them singletons. Germline CDR1 is LNHNV and CDR2 is YYDKDF (reference sequence). The CDR3 totals 13 residues. V lost 5 bases and J 0 bases, leaving 7 bases between the germline ends. Specimen: peripheral blood. The clonotype comes from a woman aged 40 to 49 who had recovered from COVID-19. This sequence joins TRBV15 and TRBJ1-1; D unresolved. CDR3 region: CATSFSLNTEAFF. The CDR3 bases are TGTGCCACCAGCTTCTCTCTGAACACTGAAGCTTTCTTT. The full variable domain, its missing parts supplied by reference TRBV15 and TRBJ1-1, is DAMVIQNPRYQVTQFGKPVTLSCSQTLNHNVMYWYQQKSSQAPKLLFHYYDKDFNNEADTPDNFQSRRPNTSFCFLDIRSPGLGDTAMYLCATSFSLNTEAFFGQGTRLTVV.